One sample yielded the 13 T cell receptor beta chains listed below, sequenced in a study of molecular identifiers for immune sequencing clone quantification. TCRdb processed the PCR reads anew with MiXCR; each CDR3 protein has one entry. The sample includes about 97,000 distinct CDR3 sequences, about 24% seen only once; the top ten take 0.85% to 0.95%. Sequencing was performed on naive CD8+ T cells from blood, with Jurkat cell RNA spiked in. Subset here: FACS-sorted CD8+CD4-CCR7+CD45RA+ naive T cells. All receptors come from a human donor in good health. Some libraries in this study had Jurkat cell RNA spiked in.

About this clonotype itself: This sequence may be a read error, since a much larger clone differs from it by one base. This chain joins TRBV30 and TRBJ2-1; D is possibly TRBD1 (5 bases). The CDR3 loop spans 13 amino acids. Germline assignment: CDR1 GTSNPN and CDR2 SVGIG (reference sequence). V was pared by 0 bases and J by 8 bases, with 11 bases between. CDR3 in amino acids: CAWSVTAYDEQFF. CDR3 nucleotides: TGTGCCTGGAGTGTGACAGCTTACGATGAGCAGTTCTTC.

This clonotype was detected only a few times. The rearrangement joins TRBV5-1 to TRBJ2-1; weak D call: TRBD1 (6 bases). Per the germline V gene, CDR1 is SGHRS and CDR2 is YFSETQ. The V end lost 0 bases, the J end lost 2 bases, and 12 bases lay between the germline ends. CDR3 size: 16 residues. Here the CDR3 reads CASSLVTGNPYNEQFF. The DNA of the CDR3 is TGCGCCAGCAGCTTGGTAACAGGGAATCCCTACAATGAGCAGTTCTTC.

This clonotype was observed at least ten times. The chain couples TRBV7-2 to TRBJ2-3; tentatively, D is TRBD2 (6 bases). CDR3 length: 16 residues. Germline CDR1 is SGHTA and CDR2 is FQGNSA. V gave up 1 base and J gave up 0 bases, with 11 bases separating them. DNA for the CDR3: TGTGCCAGCAGCTTAGTGGCGGGGACGAGCACAGATACGCAGTATTTT. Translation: CASSLVAGTSTDTQYF.

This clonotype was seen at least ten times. The CDR3 coding sequence is TGTGCCTGGAGTCCTGGGGCCAACGTCCTGACTTTC. Translating gives CAWSPGANVLTF. The chain joins TRBV30 to TRBJ2-6; D call uncertain. The CDR3 sequence is 12 residues long. CDR1 and CDR2 from the germline V gene are GTSNPN and SVGIG (reference sequence). V was clipped by 2 bases and J by 2 bases, with 1 base between them.

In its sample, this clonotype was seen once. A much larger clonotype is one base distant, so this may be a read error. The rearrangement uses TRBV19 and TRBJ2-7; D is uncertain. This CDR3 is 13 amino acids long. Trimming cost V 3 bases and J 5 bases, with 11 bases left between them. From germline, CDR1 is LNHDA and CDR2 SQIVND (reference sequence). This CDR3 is CASSISLGNEQYF. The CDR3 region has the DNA TGTGCCAGTAGTATTTCCTTGGGTAACGAGCAGTACTTC.

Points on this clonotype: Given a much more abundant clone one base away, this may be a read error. The CDR3 sequence: CASSNHGTGLHGQYF. The CDR3 DNA is TGTGCCAGCAGTAACCACGGGACAGGGCTACACGGGCAGTACTTC. The chain uses TRBV6-2 or TRBV6-3 and TRBJ2-7, with TRBD1 identical over 9 bases. The ends lost 5 bases at V and 9 bases at J; junction bases unmatched: 14. Germline V gene sequence: CDR1 MNHEY, CDR2 SVGEGT. The CDR3 is made up of 15 amino acids.

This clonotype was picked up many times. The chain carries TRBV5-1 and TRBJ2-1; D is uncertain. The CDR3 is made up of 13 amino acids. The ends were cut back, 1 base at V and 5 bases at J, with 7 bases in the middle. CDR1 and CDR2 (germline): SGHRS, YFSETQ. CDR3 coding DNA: TGCGCCAGCAGCTTGTGGCCAAACAATGAGCAGTTCTTC. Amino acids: CASSLWPNNEQFF.

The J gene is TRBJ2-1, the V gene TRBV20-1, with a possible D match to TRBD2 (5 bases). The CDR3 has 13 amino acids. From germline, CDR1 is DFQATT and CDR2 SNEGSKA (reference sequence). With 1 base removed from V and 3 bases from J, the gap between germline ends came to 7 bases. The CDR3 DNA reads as TGCAGTGCTAGAGCGGGGTTCTACAATGAGCAGTTCTTC. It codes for CSARAGFYNEQFF.

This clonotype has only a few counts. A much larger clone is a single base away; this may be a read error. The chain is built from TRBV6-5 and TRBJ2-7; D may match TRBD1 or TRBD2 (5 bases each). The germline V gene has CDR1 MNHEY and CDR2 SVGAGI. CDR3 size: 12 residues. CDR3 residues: CASSYGGPERYF. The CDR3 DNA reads TGTGCCAGCAGTTACGGGGGTCCCGAGCGGTACTTC.

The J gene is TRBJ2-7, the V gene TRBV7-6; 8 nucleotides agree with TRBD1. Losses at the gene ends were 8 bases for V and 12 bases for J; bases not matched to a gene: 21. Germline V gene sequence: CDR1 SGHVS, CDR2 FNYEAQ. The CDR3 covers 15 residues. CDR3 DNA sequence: TGTGCCAGCCGCGGTAGCGGACAGGGCGCTTACGCGCCGTACTTC. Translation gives CASRGSGQGAYAPYF.

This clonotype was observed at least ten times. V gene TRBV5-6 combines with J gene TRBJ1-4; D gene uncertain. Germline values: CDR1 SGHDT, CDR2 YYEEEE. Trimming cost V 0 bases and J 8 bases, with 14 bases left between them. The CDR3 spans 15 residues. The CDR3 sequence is CASSLAGGYREKLFF. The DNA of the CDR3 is TGTGCCAGCAGCTTGGCCGGCGGTTATCGGGAAAAACTGTTTTTT.

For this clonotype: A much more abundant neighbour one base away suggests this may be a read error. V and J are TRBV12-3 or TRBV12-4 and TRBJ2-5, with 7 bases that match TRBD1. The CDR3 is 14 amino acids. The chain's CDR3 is CARSPRQGLQTQYF. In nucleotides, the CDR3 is TGTGCCCGCAGTCCCAGACAGGGCTTACAGACCCAGTACTTC.

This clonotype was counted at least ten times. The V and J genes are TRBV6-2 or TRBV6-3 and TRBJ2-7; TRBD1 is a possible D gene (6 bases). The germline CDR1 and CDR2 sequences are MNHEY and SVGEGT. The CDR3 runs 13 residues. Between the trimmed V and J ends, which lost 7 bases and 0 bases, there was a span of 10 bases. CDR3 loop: CASTDRSSYEQYF. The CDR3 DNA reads TGTGCCAGCACTGACAGGAGCTCCTACGAGCAGTACTTC.